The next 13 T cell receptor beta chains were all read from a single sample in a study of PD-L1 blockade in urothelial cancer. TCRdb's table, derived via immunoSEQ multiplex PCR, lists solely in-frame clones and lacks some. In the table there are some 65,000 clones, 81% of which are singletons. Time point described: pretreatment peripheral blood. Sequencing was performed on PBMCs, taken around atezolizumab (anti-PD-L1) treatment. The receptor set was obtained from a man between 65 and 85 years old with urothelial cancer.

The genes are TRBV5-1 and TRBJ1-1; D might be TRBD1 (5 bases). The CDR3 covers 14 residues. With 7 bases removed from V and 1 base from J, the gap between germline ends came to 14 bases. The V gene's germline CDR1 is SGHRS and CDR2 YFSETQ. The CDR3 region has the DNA TGCGCCAGCCGTGTTTCTCAGGGGAACACTGAAGCTTTCTTT. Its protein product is CASRVSQGNTEAFF. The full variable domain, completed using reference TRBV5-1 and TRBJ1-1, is KAGVTQTPRYLIKTRGQQVTLSCSPISGHRSVSWYQQTPGQGLQFLFEYFSETQRNKGNFPGRFSGRQFSNSRSEMNVSTLELGDSALYLCASRVSQGNTEAFFGQGTRLTVV.

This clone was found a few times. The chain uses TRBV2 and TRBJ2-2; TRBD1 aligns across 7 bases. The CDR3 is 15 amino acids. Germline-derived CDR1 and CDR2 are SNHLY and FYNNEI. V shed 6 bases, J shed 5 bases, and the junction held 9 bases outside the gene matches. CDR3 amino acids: CASSLVTGQTGELFF. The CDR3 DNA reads TGTGCCAGCAGCCTGGTGACAGGGCAAACCGGGGAGCTGTTTTTT.

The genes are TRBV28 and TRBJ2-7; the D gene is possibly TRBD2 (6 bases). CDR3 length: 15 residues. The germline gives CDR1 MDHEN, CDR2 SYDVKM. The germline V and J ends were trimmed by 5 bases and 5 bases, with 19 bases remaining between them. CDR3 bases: TGTGCCAGCAGTGCATCGGGACTCCTGAGACACGAGCAGTACTTC. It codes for CASSASGLLRHEQYF.

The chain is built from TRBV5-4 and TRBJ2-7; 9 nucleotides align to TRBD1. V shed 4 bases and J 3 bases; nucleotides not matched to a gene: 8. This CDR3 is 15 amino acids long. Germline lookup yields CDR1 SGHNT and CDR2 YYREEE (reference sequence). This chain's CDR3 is CASSSGQGSYYEQYF. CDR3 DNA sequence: TGTGCCAGCAGCAGCGGACAGGGGTCTTACTACGAGCAGTACTTC.

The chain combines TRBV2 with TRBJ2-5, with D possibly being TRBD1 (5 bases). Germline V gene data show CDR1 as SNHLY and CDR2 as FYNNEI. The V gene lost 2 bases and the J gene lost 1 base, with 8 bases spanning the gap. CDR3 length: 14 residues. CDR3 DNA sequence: TGTGCCAGCAGTGAACTGACAGTCCAAGAGACCCAGTACTTC. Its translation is CASSELTVQETQYF.

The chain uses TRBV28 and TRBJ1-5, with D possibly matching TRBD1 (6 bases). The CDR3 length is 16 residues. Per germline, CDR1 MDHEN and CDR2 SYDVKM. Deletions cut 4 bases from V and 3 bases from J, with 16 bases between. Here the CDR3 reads CASSWGGGSHNQPQHF. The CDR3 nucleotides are TGTGCCAGCAGTTGGGGAGGGGGGTCTCACAATCAGCCCCAGCATTTT.

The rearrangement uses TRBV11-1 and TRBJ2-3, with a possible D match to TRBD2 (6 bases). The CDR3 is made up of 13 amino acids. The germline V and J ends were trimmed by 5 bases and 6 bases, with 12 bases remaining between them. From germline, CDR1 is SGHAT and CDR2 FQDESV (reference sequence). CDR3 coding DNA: TGTGCCAGCAGCCAGGGACTCGTGGATACGCAGTATTTT. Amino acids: CASSQGLVDTQYF.

The CDR3 spells CASSTWTKGLDTEAFF. CDR3 bases: TGTGCCAGCAGTACCTGGACAAAGGGATTAGACACTGAAGCTTTCTTT. The chain has TRBV28 and TRBJ1-1; perhaps TRBD1 as D (5 bases). Germline values: CDR1 MDHEN, CDR2 SYDVKM. The V and J ends lost 5 bases and 3 bases respectively, with 19 bases between them. The CDR3 totals 16 residues.

The CDR3 sequence is CASSPRTYNEQFF. The CDR3 bases are TGTGCCAGCAGCCCCCGTACCTACAATGAGCAGTTCTTC. The J gene is TRBJ2-1, the V gene TRBV9, with D unclear. The CDR3 has 13 residues. V gave up 4 bases and J gave up 2 bases, with 7 bases separating them. CDR1 and CDR2 (germline): SGDLS, YYNGEE.

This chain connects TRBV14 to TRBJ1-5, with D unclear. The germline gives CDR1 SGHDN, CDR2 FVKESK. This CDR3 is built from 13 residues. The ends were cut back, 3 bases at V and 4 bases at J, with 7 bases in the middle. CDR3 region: CASSQGSNQPQHF. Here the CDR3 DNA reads TGTGCCAGCAGCCAGGGCAGTAATCAGCCCCAGCATTTT.

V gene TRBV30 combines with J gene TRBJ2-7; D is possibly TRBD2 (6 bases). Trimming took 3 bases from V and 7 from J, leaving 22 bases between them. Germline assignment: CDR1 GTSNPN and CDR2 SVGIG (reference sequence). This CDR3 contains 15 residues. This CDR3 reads CAWSLTPPLAGEQYF. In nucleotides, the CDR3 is TGTGCCTGGAGCCTAACACCCCCCTTGGCGGGGGAGCAGTACTTC.

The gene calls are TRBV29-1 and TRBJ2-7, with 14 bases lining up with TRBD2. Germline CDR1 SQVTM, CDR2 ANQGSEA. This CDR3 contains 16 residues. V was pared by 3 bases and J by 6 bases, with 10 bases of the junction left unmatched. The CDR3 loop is CSVEARLAGGPVEQYF. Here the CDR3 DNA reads TGCAGCGTTGAGGCCCGACTAGCGGGAGGGCCAGTCGAGCAGTACTTC.

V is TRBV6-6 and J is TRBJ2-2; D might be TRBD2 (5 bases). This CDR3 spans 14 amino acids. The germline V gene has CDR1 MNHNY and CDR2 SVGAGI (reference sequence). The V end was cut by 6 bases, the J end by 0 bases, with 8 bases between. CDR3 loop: CASRRASNTGELFF. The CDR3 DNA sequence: TGTGCCAGCAGGAGGGCCTCGAACACCGGGGAGCTGTTTTTT.